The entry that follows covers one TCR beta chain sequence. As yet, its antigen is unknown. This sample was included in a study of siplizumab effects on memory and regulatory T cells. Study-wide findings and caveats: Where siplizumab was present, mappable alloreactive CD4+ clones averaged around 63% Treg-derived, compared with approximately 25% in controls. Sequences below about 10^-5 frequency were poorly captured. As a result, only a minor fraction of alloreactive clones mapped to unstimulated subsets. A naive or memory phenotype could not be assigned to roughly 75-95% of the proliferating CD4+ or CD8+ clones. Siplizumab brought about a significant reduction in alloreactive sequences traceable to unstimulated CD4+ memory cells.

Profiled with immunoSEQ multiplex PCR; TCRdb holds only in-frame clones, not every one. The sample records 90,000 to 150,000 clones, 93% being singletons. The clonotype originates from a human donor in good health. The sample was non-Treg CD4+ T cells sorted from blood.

As DNA, the CDR3 is TGTGCCAGCAGCTTCGACAGGAGCTATGGCTACACCTTC. Protein product: CASSFDRSYGYTF. The chain has TRBV13 and TRBJ1-2; possibly TRBD1 for D (6 bases). Trimming removed 3 bases from V and 4 bases from J, with 9 bases in between. This CDR3 comprises 13 residues. CDR1 and CDR2 (germline): PRHDT, FYEKMQ (reference sequence).